This is a list of T cell receptor beta chains from one sample in a study of cytomegalovirus exposure and HLA in healthy donors. Sequencing was performed with immunoSEQ multiplex PCR; in TCRdb, only in-frame clones are kept and a portion is missing. The sample lists approximately 100,000 clones, around three quarters occurring once. Source material: PBMCs. The receptors stem from a human donor in good health. The CDR3 runs from the conserved cysteine through the conserved F or W. The D gene is left open where the match is weak. The size of a clone is reported for some rows only, either as once, few or many, or as a class for expanded clones.

CDR3 DNA: TGTGCCAGCAGTTTAGCCGGGACAGGTTCTTTGTATGGCTACACCTTC
CDR3 protein: CASSLAGTGSLYGYTF
D gene: TRBD1
V gene: TRBV27
clone size: .
J gene: TRBJ1-2

CDR3 DNA: TGTGCCAGCAGCGTCATAAGGGGCACTGAAGCTTTCTTT
CDR3 protein: CASSVIRGTEAFF
D gene: .
V gene: TRBV5-4
clone size: .
J gene: TRBJ1-1

CDR3 DNA: TGTGCCAGCAGCCCCCCGCGGAGAGGGGGAAACACTGAAGCTTTCTTT
CDR3 protein: CASSPPRRGGNTEAFF
D gene: .
V gene: TRBV7-2
clone size: .
J gene: TRBJ1-1

CDR3 DNA: TGCGCCAGCACCGAAGGGGTCTCCAATGAGCAGTTCTTC
CDR3 protein: CASTEGVSNEQFF
D gene: .
V gene: TRBV5-1
clone size: .
J gene: TRBJ2-1

CDR3 DNA: TGTGCCAGCAGCCGGGGGGCTGGAAACACCATATATTTT
CDR3 protein: CASSRGAGNTIYF
D gene: .
V gene: TRBV7-9
clone size: .
J gene: TRBJ1-3

CDR3 DNA: TGTGCCAGCAGCTTTGATAGCGGGAGGGCCTGGGAGACCCAGTACTTC
CDR3 protein: CASSFDSGRAWETQYF
D gene: TRBD2
V gene: TRBV7-2
clone size: .
J gene: TRBJ2-5

CDR3 DNA: TGTGCCAGCAGCTTGAGTGGGAGTCAGCCCCAGCATTTT
CDR3 protein: CASSLSGSQPQHF
D gene: .
V gene: TRBV5-6
clone size: few
J gene: TRBJ1-5

CDR3 DNA: TGTGCCAGCAAGACAGGTAGCAATCAGCCCCAGCATTTT
CDR3 protein: CASKTGSNQPQHF
D gene: .
V gene: TRBV2
clone size: .
J gene: TRBJ1-5

CDR3 DNA: TGTGCCAGCAGCCGCCGGGCAGGGGCCTACGAGCAGTACTTC
CDR3 protein: CASSRRAGAYEQYF
D gene: .
V gene: TRBV11-2
clone size: .
J gene: TRBJ2-7

CDR3 DNA: TGCGCCAGCAGAACAGTAGCGGAAGAATACAATGAGCAGTTCTTC
CDR3 protein: CASRTVAEEYNEQFF
D gene: .
V gene: TRBV10-2
clone size: .
J gene: TRBJ2-1

CDR3 DNA: TGTGCCAGCAGCTCGGACAGGGCCCAAGAGACCCAGTACTTC
CDR3 protein: CASSSDRAQETQYF
D gene: TRBD1
V gene: TRBV5-4
clone size: .
J gene: TRBJ2-5

CDR3 DNA: TGTGCCAGCAGTGATATCCCGACAGGGACCACCCATCTGTACTTC
CDR3 protein: CASSDIPTGTTHLYF
D gene: TRBD1
V gene: TRBV2
clone size: .
J gene: TRBJ2-7

CDR3 DNA: TGTGCCAGCAGTTACGGGGACACCTCTGGAAACACCATATATTTT
CDR3 protein: CASSYGDTSGNTIYF
D gene: .
V gene: TRBV6-6
clone size: .
J gene: TRBJ1-3

CDR3 DNA: TGCGCCAGCAGCCAAGTTGAGGATCAGCCCCAGCATTTT
CDR3 protein: CASSQVEDQPQHF
D gene: .
V gene: TRBV4-1
clone size: .
J gene: TRBJ1-5

CDR3 DNA: TGTGCCAGTAGTCTATTAGGAACAGCCGAAGCTTTCTTT
CDR3 protein: CASSLLGTAEAFF
D gene: .
V gene: TRBV19
clone size: .
J gene: TRBJ1-1

CDR3 DNA: TGTGCCAGCAGTGAGCAGGGAGGGACTGAAGCTTTCTTT
CDR3 protein: CASSEQGGTEAFF
D gene: .
V gene: TRBV2
clone size: .
J gene: TRBJ1-1

CDR3 DNA: TGCGCCAGCAGTGAGAGGGGCGGCTATGGCTACACCTTC
CDR3 protein: CASSERGGYGYTF
D gene: .
V gene: TRBV10-2
clone size: few
J gene: TRBJ1-2

CDR3 DNA: TGTGCCAGCACGAAGGGACAGGGGTTTGAAAAACTGTTTTTT
CDR3 protein: CASTKGQGFEKLFF
D gene: TRBD1
V gene: TRBV6-1
clone size: .
J gene: TRBJ1-4

CDR3 DNA: TGTGCCAGCAGCGAAAAATTCCGGGACAGGGACGGAGAGACCCAGTACTTC
CDR3 protein: CASSEKFRDRDGETQYF
D gene: TRBD1
V gene: TRBV11-2
clone size: .
J gene: TRBJ2-5

CDR3 DNA: TGCAGCGTCGTTGGCACAGATACGCAGTATTTT
CDR3 protein: CSVVGTDTQYF
D gene: .
V gene: TRBV29-1
clone size: .
J gene: TRBJ2-3

CDR3 DNA: TGTGCCAGCAGTTTGGGACTAGCGGGGGGTGGCACAGATACGCAGTATTTT
CDR3 protein: CASSLGLAGGGTDTQYF
D gene: TRBD2
V gene: TRBV27
clone size: .
J gene: TRBJ2-3

CDR3 DNA: TGTGCCAGTAGTAGTGGACAGCTATTAGGAAACACCATATATTTT
CDR3 protein: CASSSGQLLGNTIYF
D gene: .
V gene: TRBV19
clone size: few
J gene: TRBJ1-3

CDR3 DNA: TGCAGCGTCGGACAGGGGGCAAAAGAGACCCAGTACTTC
CDR3 protein: CSVGQGAKETQYF
D gene: TRBD1
V gene: TRBV29-1
clone size: once
J gene: TRBJ2-5

CDR3 DNA: TGTGCCAGCAGTTACTTGGGGGGGCGCTTATCCTACGAGCAGTACTTC
CDR3 protein: CASSYLGGRLSYEQYF
D gene: .
V gene: TRBV6-5
clone size: .
J gene: TRBJ2-7

CDR3 DNA: TGCACCAGCAGCCAAGAGTGGCTTGGACTAGCGGGGTGTGGAGAGACCCAGTACTTC
CDR3 protein: CTSSQEWLGLAGCGETQYF
D gene: .
V gene: TRBV1
clone size: .
J gene: TRBJ2-5

CDR3 DNA: TGTGCCATCAGTGTGGGGACAGGGGGAGCTGGGGCCAACGTCCTGACTTTC
CDR3 protein: CAISVGTGGAGANVLTF
D gene: TRBD1
V gene: TRBV10-3
clone size: .
J gene: TRBJ2-6

CDR3 DNA: TGTGCCAGCAGTGAGTGGCAGGGTAATCAGCCCCAGCATTTT
CDR3 protein: CASSEWQGNQPQHF
D gene: .
V gene: TRBV6-1
clone size: .
J gene: TRBJ1-5

CDR3 DNA: TGTGCCAGTAGTCGCGGACACCTCTCCGAGCAGTACTTC
CDR3 protein: CASSRGHLSEQYF
D gene: .
V gene: TRBV19
clone size: .
J gene: TRBJ2-7

CDR3 DNA: TGTGCCAGCAGCGTAGAGGTAGCTATCACAGGGGGCGACTTTGGCTACACCTTC
CDR3 protein: CASSVEVAITGGDFGYTF
D gene: TRBD1
V gene: TRBV9
clone size: .
J gene: TRBJ1-2

CDR3 DNA: TGCGCCAGCAGCTCACGACAGGGGAGGACCGGGGAGCTGTTTTTT
CDR3 protein: CASSSRQGRTGELFF
D gene: TRBD1
V gene: TRBV5-1
clone size: .
J gene: TRBJ2-2

CDR3 DNA: TGCGCCAGCAGTACCGGGACAGGGGTGAACACCGGGGAGCTGTTTTTT
CDR3 protein: CASSTGTGVNTGELFF
D gene: TRBD1
V gene: TRBV5-1
clone size: .
J gene: TRBJ2-2

CDR3 DNA: TGTGCCAGCAGTCGAGTCCAAAGTGGTGAGCAGTTCTTC
CDR3 protein: CASSRVQSGEQFF
D gene: .
V gene: TRBV6-5
clone size: .
J gene: TRBJ2-1

CDR3 DNA: TGCGCCAGCAGCCGGGGGGACAGCCCGCTCTACGAGCAGTACTTC
CDR3 protein: CASSRGDSPLYEQYF
D gene: .
V gene: TRBV4-3
clone size: .
J gene: TRBJ2-7

CDR3 DNA: TGTGCCAGTAGTATAGGATCAGACAGGGGCAATCAGCCCCAGCATTTT
CDR3 protein: CASSIGSDRGNQPQHF
D gene: TRBD1
V gene: TRBV19
clone size: .
J gene: TRBJ1-5

CDR3 DNA: TGTGCCAGTACTATCCTAGCGGGGGGGCGGTACAATGAGCAGTTCTTC
CDR3 protein: CASTILAGGRYNEQFF
D gene: TRBD2
V gene: TRBV2
clone size: few
J gene: TRBJ2-1

CDR3 DNA: TGTGCCAGCAGCTCCACAGGGCTCCCTGGAAACACCATATATTTT
CDR3 protein: CASSSTGLPGNTIYF
D gene: .
V gene: TRBV7-9
clone size: .
J gene: TRBJ1-3

CDR3 DNA: TGCGCCAGCAGCCAACAGGGAACGAGCTATGGCTACACCTTC
CDR3 protein: CASSQQGTSYGYTF
D gene: .
V gene: TRBV5-1
clone size: .
J gene: TRBJ1-2

CDR3 DNA: TGTGCCAGCTCACACACCCTCGGCGGCAAAAACATTCAGTACTTC
CDR3 protein: CASSHTLGGKNIQYF
D gene: .
V gene: TRBV18
clone size: .
J gene: TRBJ2-4

CDR3 DNA: TGTGCCAGCAGCTTAGATGCGAATGAAAAACTGTTTTTT
CDR3 protein: CASSLDANEKLFF
D gene: .
V gene: TRBV7-2
clone size: few
J gene: TRBJ1-4

CDR3 DNA: TGCAGCGCCACACAAGACAGTTGGGGCCAAGAGACCCAGTACTTC
CDR3 protein: CSATQDSWGQETQYF
D gene: .
V gene: TRBV29-1
clone size: .
J gene: TRBJ2-5